This TCR beta chain emerged from a study of blood T cell repertoires in COVID-19. Study-level background: Acute and convalescent COVID-19 samples came from the United States, Italy and Spain. The analysed material was cDNA or gDNA that came from T cells, B-cell-depleted T cells, or PBMCs.

The CDR3 spans 16 residues. J lost 7 bases, V lost 2 bases, and 12 bases had no gene match. Germline V gene lookup returns CDR1 KGHSH and CDR2 LQKENI. Repertoires were generated with immunoSEQ multiplex PCR, while TCRdb's copy carries only in-frame clones and drops some. Of roughly 160,000 clones in the sample, 85% to 90% were seen once. The sample holds one count of this clone. Seattle researchers signed up patients amid active infection and tracked them longitudinally. The chain combines TRBV18 with TRBJ2-5; 8 nucleotides agree with TRBD2. The specimen sequenced was peripheral blood. This receptor was taken from a woman of 80 years or more with COVID-19, enrolled during active disease. DNA for the CDR3: TGTGCCAGCTCACCAAATACACTAACCGCGGGAGGGACCCAGTACTTC. It is translated as CASSPNTLTAGGTQYF.